Below, one T cell receptor (beta chain) is given with its context. There is no known antigen for this receptor. Base qualities are missing; no much larger clone stands one base away. The immunoSEQ Assay, a bias-controlled multiplex PCR, was used to amplify TCRbeta CDR3 regions from genomic DNA. The source study handled its data this way. The number of nucleated cells in each sample was estimated by amplification of reference gene primers within the assay. To quantify the absolute abundance of each unique TCRbeta CDR3 rearrangement, sequence reads were collapsed and filtered. For each sample, productive Simpson clonality was calculated as the square root of Simpson's diversity index across productive rearrangements. Here the immuneACCESS table is served through TCRdb, limited to in-frame sequences with V and J called. Missing clones are a known gap in these copies; in checked studies unresolved V genes cover under half, and the rest lacks a known reason. The V and J calls and clone size come from that table; D and trimming were worked out from the DNA. The sample table contains around 140,000 clones; only one count was recorded for around 90% of them. The ten largest clones take up more than 1.5% of the sample.

The data were obtained in a study of blood T cell repertoires in COVID-19 (dated by TCRdb to 2018 to 2021). Study-level background: The collaborator samples originated in the United States, Italy and Spain and spanned the acute and convalescent phases of COVID-19. Where HLA class I and class II types were available, the types were taken from metadata supplied by the sample provider, not from assay-based typing. The samples were drawn from two sources: the first 160 participants of the ongoing ImmuneRACE study, and some 1,300 subjects contributed by 6 global collaborators. The sample metadata nearly always contained a de-identified subject ID, COVID-19 status, age in years and sex. A freely available public database, intended as a resource for researchers studying the immune response to SARS-CoV-2, is where the repertoires were released. The prospective study material was composed of cDNA or gDNA derived from T cells, B-cell-depleted T cells, or PBMCs. The dataset comprised deeply sampled blood TCRbeta repertoires from subjects exposed to, actively infected with, or recovered from COVID-19. Findings and caveats that apply to the study as a whole: The amount of clinical and demographic metadata varied by source and participant and was provided uncurated.

Whole blood was collected in K2EDTA tubes by collaborating institutions according to the institutions' own protocols. For TCRbeta analysis, collaborators shipped samples as frozen whole blood, isolated PBMCs, or DNA extracted from either of those sample types. Material: peripheral blood. This receptor was taken from a woman aged 55 to 70 with acute or convalescent COVID-19.

The CDR3 corresponds to CASSPEGEETQYF. The DNA sequence is as follows: TGTGCCAGCTCACCGGAAGGGGAAGAGACCCAGTACTTC. The chain is made from TRBV18 and TRBJ2-5; TRBD1 is perhaps the D gene, given 5 matching bases. The CDR3 contains 13 residues, cysteine and phenylalanine counted. CDR3 DNA only is kept here, 39 bases in frame from base 1. The germline ends are 8 bases apart after V is trimmed by 3 bases and J by 3 bases. Sequences KGHSH (CDR1) and LQKENI (CDR2) are obtained from the germline V gene. The full variable domain, with segments outside the CDR3 supplied by the reference TRBV18 and TRBJ2-5 proteins, appears as NAGVMQNPRHLVRRRGQEARLRCSPMKGHSHVYWYRQLPEEGLKFMVYLQKENIIDESGMPKERFSAEFPKEGPSILRIQQVVRGDSAAYFCASSPEGEETQYFGPGTRLLVL.